This T cell receptor (beta chain) was profiled in a study of T cells after posttransplantation cyclophosphamide. This table comes from immunoSEQ multiplex PCR, and its TCRdb copy is limited to in-frame clones, with some not included. The table shows 35,000 to 45,000 clones, with around 80% occurring only once. Cyclophosphamide on days +3 and +4 followed busulfan-fludarabine conditioning and a marrow graft. CDR1 SGHRS and CDR2 YFSETQ come from the germline V gene. Trimming removed 4 bases from V and 1 base from J, with 11 bases in between. CDR3 size: 14 residues. The chain combines TRBV5-1 with TRBJ1-2; possible D gene TRBD1, 5 bases. The receptor was isolated from a female patient aged 40 to 50 who received an allogeneic stem cell transplant from a related donor, was CMV-positive, and had no GVHD. Certain T cells may be donor cells from the graft. This sample comprised CD4+ T cells sorted from blood, obtained 1,700 to 2,000 days after a stem cell transplant with posttransplant cyclophosphamide. DNA of the CDR3: TGCGCCAGCAGCCGGGAGGGGCGTAACTATGGCTACACCTTC. It is translated as CASSREGRNYGYTF.